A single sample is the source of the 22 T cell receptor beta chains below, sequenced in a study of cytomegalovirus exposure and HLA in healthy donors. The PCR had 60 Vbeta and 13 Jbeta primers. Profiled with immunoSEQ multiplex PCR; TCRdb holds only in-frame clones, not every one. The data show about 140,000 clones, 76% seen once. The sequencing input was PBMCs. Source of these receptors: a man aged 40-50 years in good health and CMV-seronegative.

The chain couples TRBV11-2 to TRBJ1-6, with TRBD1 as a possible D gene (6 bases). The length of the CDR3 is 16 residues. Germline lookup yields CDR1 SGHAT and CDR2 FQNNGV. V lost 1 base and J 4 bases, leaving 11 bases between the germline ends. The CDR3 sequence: CASSLGRQVYNSPLHF. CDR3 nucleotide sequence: TGTGCCAGCAGCTTAGGGAGACAGGTTTATAATTCACCCCTCCACTTT.

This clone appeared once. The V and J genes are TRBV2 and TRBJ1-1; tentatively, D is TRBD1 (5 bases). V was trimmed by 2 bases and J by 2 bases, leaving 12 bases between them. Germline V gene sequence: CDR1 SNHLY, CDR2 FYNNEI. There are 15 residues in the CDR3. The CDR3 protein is CASSEQGGGNTEAFF. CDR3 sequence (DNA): TGTGCCAGCAGTGAACAGGGAGGTGGAAACACTGAAGCTTTCTTT.

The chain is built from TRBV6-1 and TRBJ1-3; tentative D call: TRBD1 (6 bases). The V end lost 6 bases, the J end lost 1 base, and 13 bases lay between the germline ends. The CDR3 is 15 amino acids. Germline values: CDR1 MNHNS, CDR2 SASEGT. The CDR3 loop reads CASSPLGGSGNTIYF. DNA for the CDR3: TGTGCCAGCAGCCCCCTAGGGGGTTCTGGAAACACCATATATTTT.

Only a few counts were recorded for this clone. The DNA for the CDR3 is TGTGCCAGCAGAGCCAGCTCGAGACTGGGACTAGCGGGAAGAGAGACCCAGTACTTC. This translates into CASRASSRLGLAGRETQYF. V usage is TRBV21-1 and J usage is TRBJ2-5; TRBD2, the table's D call, lacks a check against the DNA. TRBV21-1 is listed as a pseudogene. This CDR3 has 19 amino acids.

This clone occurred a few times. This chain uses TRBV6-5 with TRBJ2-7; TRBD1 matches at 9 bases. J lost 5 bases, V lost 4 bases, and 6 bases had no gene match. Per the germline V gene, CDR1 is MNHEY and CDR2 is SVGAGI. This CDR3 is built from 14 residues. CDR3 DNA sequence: TGTGCCAGCAGTTCCTGGACAGGGGCGGACGAGCAGTACTTC. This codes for CASSSWTGADEQYF.

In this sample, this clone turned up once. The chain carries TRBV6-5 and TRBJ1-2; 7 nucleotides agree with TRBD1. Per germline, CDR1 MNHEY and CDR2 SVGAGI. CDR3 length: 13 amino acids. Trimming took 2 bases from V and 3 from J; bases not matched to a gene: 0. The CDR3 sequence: CASSYQGDYGYTF. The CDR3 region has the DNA TGTGCCAGCAGTTACCAGGGGGACTATGGCTACACCTTC.

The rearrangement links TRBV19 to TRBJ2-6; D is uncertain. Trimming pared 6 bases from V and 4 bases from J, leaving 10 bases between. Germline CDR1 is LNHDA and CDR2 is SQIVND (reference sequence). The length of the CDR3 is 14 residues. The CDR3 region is CASRLSTGANVLTF. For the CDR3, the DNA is TGTGCCAGTAGACTTTCAACCGGGGCCAACGTCCTGACTTTC.

The CDR3 reads CASSRTGAYQETQYF. DNA for the CDR3: TGTGCCAGCAGTAGGACAGGGGCCTACCAAGAGACCCAGTACTTC. The chain uses TRBV6-5 and TRBJ2-5; 9 bases match TRBD1. This CDR3 has 15 residues. Germline trimming cut 5 bases from V and 0 bases from J; bases unmatched to any gene: 4. Germline-derived CDR1 and CDR2 are MNHEY and SVGAGI.

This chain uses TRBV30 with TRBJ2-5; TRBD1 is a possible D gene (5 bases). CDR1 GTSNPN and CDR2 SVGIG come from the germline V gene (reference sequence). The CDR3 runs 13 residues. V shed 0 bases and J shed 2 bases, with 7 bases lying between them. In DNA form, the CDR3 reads TGTGCCTGGAGTGTTCAGGGACAAGAGACCCAGTACTTC. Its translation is CAWSVQGQETQYF.

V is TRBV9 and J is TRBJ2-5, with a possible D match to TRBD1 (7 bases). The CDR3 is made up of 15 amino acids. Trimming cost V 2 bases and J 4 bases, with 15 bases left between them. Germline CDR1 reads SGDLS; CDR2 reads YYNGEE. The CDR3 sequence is CASSVSQGGGETQYF. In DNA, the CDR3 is TGTGCCAGCAGCGTCTCCCAGGGGGGCGGAGAGACCCAGTACTTC.

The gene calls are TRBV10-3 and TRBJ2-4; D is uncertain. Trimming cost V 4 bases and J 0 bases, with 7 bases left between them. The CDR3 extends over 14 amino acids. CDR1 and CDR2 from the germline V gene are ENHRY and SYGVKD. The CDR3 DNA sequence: TGTGCCATCAGTGGTGAGCTAGCCAAAAACATTCAGTACTTC. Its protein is CAISGELAKNIQYF.

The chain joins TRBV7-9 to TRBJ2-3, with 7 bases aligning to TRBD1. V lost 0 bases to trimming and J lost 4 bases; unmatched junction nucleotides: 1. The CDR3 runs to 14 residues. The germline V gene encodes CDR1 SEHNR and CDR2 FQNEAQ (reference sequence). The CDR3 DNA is TGTGCCAGCAGCTTAGCCAGGGGGTCAGATACGCAGTATTTT. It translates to CASSLARGSDTQYF.

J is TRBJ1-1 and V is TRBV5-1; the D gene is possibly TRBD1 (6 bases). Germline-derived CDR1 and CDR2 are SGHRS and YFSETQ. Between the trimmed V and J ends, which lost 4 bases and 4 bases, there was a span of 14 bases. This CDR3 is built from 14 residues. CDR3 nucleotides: TGCGCCAGCAGCACTCAGGGGTCCGGCACTGAAGCTTTCTTT. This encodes CASSTQGSGTEAFF.

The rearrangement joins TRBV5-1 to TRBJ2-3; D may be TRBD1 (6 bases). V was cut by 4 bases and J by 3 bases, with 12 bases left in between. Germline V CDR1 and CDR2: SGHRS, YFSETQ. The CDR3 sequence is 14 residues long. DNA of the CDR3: TGCGCCAGCAGCCCGGACAGTACTACAGATACGCAGTATTTT. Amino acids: CASSPDSTTDTQYF.

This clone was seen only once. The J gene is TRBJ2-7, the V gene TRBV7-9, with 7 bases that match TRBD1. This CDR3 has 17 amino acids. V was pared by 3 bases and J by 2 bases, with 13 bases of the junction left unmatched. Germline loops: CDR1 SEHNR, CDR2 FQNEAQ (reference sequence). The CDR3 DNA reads TGTGCCAGCAGCTTGCTCTCGCTACGGGACAGAGCCTACGAGCAGTACTTC. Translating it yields CASSLLSLRDRAYEQYF. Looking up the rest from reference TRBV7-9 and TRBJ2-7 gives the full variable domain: DTGVSQNPRHKITKRGQNVTFRCDPISEHNRLYWYRQTLGQGPEFLTYFQNEAQLEKSRLLSDRFSAERPKGSFSTLEIQRTEQGDSAMYLCASSLLSLRDRAYEQYFGPGTRLTVT.

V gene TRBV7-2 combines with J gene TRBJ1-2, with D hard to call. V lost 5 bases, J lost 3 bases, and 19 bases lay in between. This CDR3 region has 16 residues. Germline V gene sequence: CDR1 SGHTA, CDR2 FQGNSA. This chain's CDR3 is CASSAQVPILDYGYTF. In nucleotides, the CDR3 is TGTGCCAGCAGCGCCCAAGTTCCCATTTTAGACTATGGCTACACCTTC.

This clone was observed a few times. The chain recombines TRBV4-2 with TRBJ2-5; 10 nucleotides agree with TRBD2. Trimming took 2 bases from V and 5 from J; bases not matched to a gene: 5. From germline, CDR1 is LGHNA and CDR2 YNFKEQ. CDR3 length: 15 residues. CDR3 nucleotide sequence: TGTGCCAGCAGCCAACGAGCGGGGGGGAGGGAGACCCAGTACTTC. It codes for CASSQRAGGRETQYF.

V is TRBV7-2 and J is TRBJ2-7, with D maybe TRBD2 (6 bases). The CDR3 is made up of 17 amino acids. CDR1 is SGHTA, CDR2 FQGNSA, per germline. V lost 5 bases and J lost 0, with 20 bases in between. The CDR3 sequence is CASSVAAGTGSSYEQYF. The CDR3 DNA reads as TGTGCCAGCAGCGTCGCCGCCGGGACTGGGAGCTCCTACGAGCAGTACTTC. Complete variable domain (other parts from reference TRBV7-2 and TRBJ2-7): GAGVSQSPSNKVTEKGKDVELRCDPISGHTALYWYRQSLGQGLEFLIYFQGNSAPDKSGLPSDRFSAERTGGSVSTLTIQRTQQEDSAVYLCASSVAAGTGSSYEQYFGPGTRLTVT.

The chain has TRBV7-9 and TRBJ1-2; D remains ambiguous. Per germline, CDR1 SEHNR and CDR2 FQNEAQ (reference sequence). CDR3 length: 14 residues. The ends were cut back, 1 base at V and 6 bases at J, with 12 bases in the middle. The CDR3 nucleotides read TGTGCCAGCAGCTTAGTCGGGAATTTAAATGGCTACACCTTC. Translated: CASSLVGNLNGYTF.

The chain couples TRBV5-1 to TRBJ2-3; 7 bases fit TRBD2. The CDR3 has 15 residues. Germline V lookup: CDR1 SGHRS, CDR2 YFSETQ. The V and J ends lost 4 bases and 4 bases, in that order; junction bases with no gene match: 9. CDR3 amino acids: CASSGAGGYADTQYF. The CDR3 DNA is TGCGCCAGCAGCGGGGCCGGGGGGTATGCAGATACGCAGTATTTT.

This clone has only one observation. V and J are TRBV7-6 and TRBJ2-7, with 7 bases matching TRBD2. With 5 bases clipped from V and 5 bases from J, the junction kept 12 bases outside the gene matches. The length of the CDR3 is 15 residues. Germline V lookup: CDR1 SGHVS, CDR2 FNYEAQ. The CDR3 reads CASSPGLGGDHEQYF. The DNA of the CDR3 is TGTGCCAGCAGCCCCGGGCTGGGAGGGGACCACGAGCAGTACTTC.

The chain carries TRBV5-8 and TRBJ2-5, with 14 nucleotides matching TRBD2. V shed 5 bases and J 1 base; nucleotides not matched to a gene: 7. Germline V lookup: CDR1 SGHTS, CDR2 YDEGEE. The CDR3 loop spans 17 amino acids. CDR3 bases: TGTGCCAGCAGGTCGGGACTAGCGGGGGCAATCCAAGAGACCCAGTACTTC. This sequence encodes CASRSGLAGAIQETQYF.